This T cell receptor (beta chain) was captured in a study of shared clonotypes between healthy human individuals. On the study more broadly: Donors had three CD4 naive, three CD4 memory, two CD8 naive and one CD8 memory plate apiece.

General observations from the study: It was the non-shared clonotypes that had lower generation probabilities than clonotypes shared by all four donors.

The count of this clone is one. The antigen remains undetermined. Profiling relied on immunoSEQ multiplex PCR, and the TCRdb table lists in-frame clones only, not all of them. The repertoire holds 900,000 to 1,200,000 clones, with 78% as singletons. V was clipped by 5 bases and J by 3 bases; unmatched bases: 12. This CDR3 comprises 17 residues. Germline V lookup: CDR1 KGHSH, CDR2 LQKENI. The specimen sequenced was memory CD4+ T cells from PBMCs. Subset defined: CD45RA-negative fraction. This TCR was sampled from a man between 18 and 35 years old in good health. Some clones in this sample may be carry-over from other donors' samples. The chain is built from TRBV18 and TRBJ2-4; TRBD1 matches 8 bases. CDR3 coding DNA: TGTGCCAGCTCAACCACAGCAGGGGGCTCTGACAAAAACATTCAGTACTTC. Residues: CASSTTAGGSDKNIQYF.